What follows are 15 T cell receptor beta chains derived from one specimen sequenced in a study of cytomegalovirus exposure and HLA in healthy donors (TCRdb year 2017). The library was obtained by the immunoSEQ multiplex PCR assay. In its TCRdb copy, this immuneACCESS table keeps in-frame sequences only and misses some clones. Where compared with another copy, unresolved V genes explain less than half of these, and the others have no known cause. Recorded for this sample are over 200,000 clones; over 65% of them occurred a single time. 4.5% to 6% of the sample is taken by the ten largest. Sequencing was done on a sample of PBMCs. These receptors all stem from a woman between 18 and 30 years old in good health and CMV-seronegative.

The chain carries TRBV27 and TRBJ1-5, with D possibly matching TRBD1 (6 bases). CDR3 length: 17 residues. Germline V gene lookup returns CDR1 MNHEY and CDR2 SMNVEV (reference sequence). The ends were cut back, 4 bases at V and 0 bases at J, with 16 bases in the middle. The CDR3 here is CASSSRPGGGSNQPQHF. CDR3 in DNA: TGTGCCAGCAGTTCGAGGCCTGGGGGCGGTAGCAATCAGCCCCAGCATTTT.

CDR3 in DNA: TGTGCCAGCAGGTTCCAGGGGGGAATAGAGGAAAAACTGTTTTTT. This encodes CASRFQGGIEEKLFF. This rearrangement joins TRBV28 to TRBJ1-4; TRBD1 matches 7 bases. V lost 6 bases, J lost 8 bases, and 12 bases stayed unmatched. Germline V gene lookup returns CDR1 MDHEN and CDR2 SYDVKM. This CDR3 has 15 amino acids.

The V gene is TRBV30, the J gene TRBJ1-5; D not resolved. CDR1 GTSNPN and CDR2 SVGIG come from the germline V gene (reference sequence). The germline V and J ends were trimmed by 1 base and 7 bases, with 11 bases remaining between them. This CDR3 spans 13 amino acids. The CDR3: CAWSEGQQQPQHF. Written as DNA, the CDR3 is TGTGCCTGGAGTGAAGGTCAGCAACAGCCCCAGCATTTT.

The chain employs TRBV2 and TRBJ2-3; the match to TRBD2 covers 7 bases. V dropped 6 bases and J dropped 4; count of bases not matched to a gene: 4. This CDR3 region has 13 residues. In germline, CDR1 is SNHLY, CDR2 FYNNEI. The CDR3 sequence: CASRGEGPDTQYF. The CDR3 nucleotides read TGTGCCAGCAGGGGGGAGGGGCCAGATACGCAGTATTTT.

This clone came up a few times. The rearrangement links TRBV29-1 to TRBJ1-2, with 12 bases lining up with TRBD1. There are 14 residues in the CDR3. Unmatched junction bases numbered 10, after V lost 6 bases and J lost 8 bases. Germline loops: CDR1 SQVTM, CDR2 ANQGSEA. CDR3 in amino acids: CSVASGQGALGYTF. CDR3 DNA: TGCAGCGTCGCTTCGGGACAGGGGGCTTTAGGCTACACCTTC.

The chain has TRBV13 and TRBJ2-3; 8 bases align to TRBD2. The CDR3 spans 15 residues. V dropped 5 bases and J dropped 4; count of bases not matched to a gene: 8. Germline V CDR1 and CDR2: PRHDT, FYEKMQ (reference sequence). In DNA form, the CDR3 reads TGTGCCAGCAGCGCCGGGACTAGTGCCCCAGATACGCAGTATTTT. This translates into CASSAGTSAPDTQYF.

V is TRBV11-2 and J is TRBJ1-6, with unresolved D. The CDR3 spans 13 residues. Between the trimmed V and J ends, which lost 5 bases and 14 bases, there was a span of 16 bases. In germline, CDR1 is SGHAT, CDR2 FQNNGV. The CDR3 loop reads CASSLPDWVALHF. CDR3 coding DNA: TGTGCCAGCAGCCTACCGGACTGGGTCGCCCTCCACTTT.

The CDR3: CASSLTGGTEAFF. The CDR3 region has the DNA TGTGCCAGCAGCTTGACAGGGGGTACTGAAGCTTTCTTT. The rearrangement joins TRBV7-8 to TRBJ1-1; 9 bases fit TRBD1. Germline lookup yields CDR1 SGHVS and CDR2 FQNEAQ. V lost 3 bases and J lost 5; bases outside the gene matches: 1. This CDR3 contains 13 residues.

The gene calls are TRBV19 and TRBJ1-1; D unclear. The CDR3 spans 13 residues. Per the germline V gene, CDR1 is LNHDA and CDR2 is SQIVND (reference sequence). The V gene lost 1 base and the J gene lost 5 bases, with 8 bases spanning the gap. In DNA form, the CDR3 reads TGTGCCAGTAGTATAGGGACGGGTACTGAAGCTTTCTTT. This translates into CASSIGTGTEAFF.

This clone appeared a few times. The chain couples TRBV5-4 to TRBJ2-2, with 7 bases fitting TRBD1. V shed 3 bases, J shed 7 bases, and the junction held 6 bases outside the gene matches. CDR1 is SGHNT, CDR2 YYREEE, per germline (reference sequence). This CDR3 is 14 amino acids long. For the CDR3, the DNA is TGTGCCAGCAGCTACAGGGGAAAGGACGGGGAGCTGTTTTTT. Translating it yields CASSYRGKDGELFF.

The rearrangement uses TRBV6-1 and TRBJ2-3, with unresolved D. Looked up from germline, CDR1 is MNHNS and CDR2 is SASEGT. The CDR3 spans 15 residues. V dropped 4 bases and J dropped 0 bases, with 11 bases sitting between them. In DNA, the CDR3 is TGTGCCAGCAGTGCCTCTTTGACTAGCACAGATACGCAGTATTTT. It encodes CASSASLTSTDTQYF.

The V gene is TRBV28, the J gene TRBJ1-5; the D gene is possibly TRBD1 (5 bases). Germline V gene sequence: CDR1 MDHEN, CDR2 SYDVKM. Trimming stripped 2 bases from V and 0 bases from J, with 14 bases between. The CDR3 length is 17 residues. CDR3 nucleotide sequence: TGTGCCAGCAGTTTACCGTCCCTTGGGGGTAGCAATCAGCCCCAGCATTTT. Translating it yields CASSLPSLGGSNQPQHF.

The chain links TRBV9 to TRBJ1-5, with a tentative D call TRBD1 (5 bases). Per the germline V gene, CDR1 is SGDLS and CDR2 is YYNGEE. The CDR3 extends over 15 amino acids. V gave up 6 bases and J gave up 5 bases, with 18 bases separating them. The CDR3 loop is CASNPGGDNDQPQHF. The CDR3 DNA follows: TGTGCCAGCAACCCGGGGGGGGATAACGATCAGCCCCAGCATTTT.

The V call is TRBV30, the J call TRBJ1-1; 10 bases are shared with TRBD1. The V and J ends lost 3 bases and 6 bases, in that order; junction bases with no gene match: 10. CDR1 is GTSNPN and CDR2 is SVGIG in the germline V gene (reference sequence). The CDR3 extends over 15 amino acids. CDR3 coding DNA: TGTGCCTGGAGCCGGGACAGGGGTTTTGCGGCTGAAGCTTTCTTT. Its protein is CAWSRDRGFAAEAFF.

The genes are TRBV11-2 and TRBJ1-4; D is possibly TRBD1 (5 bases). The CDR3 totals 14 residues. The germline gives CDR1 SGHAT, CDR2 FQNNGV. The V end lost 5 bases, the J end lost 8 bases, and 15 bases lay between the germline ends. The CDR3 loop is CASSPGEGWEKLFF. In DNA, the CDR3 is TGTGCCAGCAGCCCCGGGGAGGGGTGGGAAAAACTGTTTTTT.